These 10 T cell receptor gamma chains originate from one sample sequenced in a study of Vδ1+ human thymocytes. General observations from the study: Thymic TRG and TRD repertoires appeared highly polyclonal.

RNA was extracted from the cells and then reverse transcribed. CDR3 amplicons came from multiplex PCR with pooled V-gene forward and constant-region reverse primers. TCRdb reanalysed the multiplex PCR reads via CATT. Counted here are tens of thousands of gamma-chain clones, roughly 13% occurring once; the ten biggest clones make up about 2%. These receptors have no identified antigens. The sequencing sample was made of Vdelta1+ gamma-delta thymocytes from the thymus. The subset was: FACS-sorted CD3+ TCRalphabeta- TCRVdelta1+ TCRVdelta2- thymocytes. The receptors come from a child less than two years old who had congenital heart surgery.

This clone was counted only a few times. This chain connects TRGV9 to TRGJ1 or TRGJ2. This CDR3 has 16 residues. In germline, CDR1 is GITISATS, CDR2 ISYDGTV (reference sequence). The V segment lost 3 bases and the J segment 2 bases; nucleotides outside the gene matches: 13. As DNA, the CDR3 is TGTGCCTTGTGGGAGATCCCTTCTGCATATTATTATAAGAAACTCTTT. Amino acid sequence: CALWEIPSAYYYKKLF.

There are a few counts of this clone. The chain links TRGV5 to TRGJ1 or TRGJ2. Germline V gene data show CDR1 as VINAFY and CDR2 as YDVSNSKD. This CDR3 has 12 amino acids. V lost 0 bases, J lost 11 bases, and 7 bases stayed unmatched. For the CDR3, the DNA is TGTGCCACCTGGGACAGGCTGGTAGAGAAACTCTTT. Amino acids: CATWDRLVEKLF.

The V call is TRGV8, the J call TRGJP2. The J segment lost 3 bases and the V segment lost 4 bases, leaving 8 bases of the junction unmatched. This CDR3 contains 15 residues. Germline CDR1 and CDR2: VENAVY and YDSYNSRV. CDR3 protein: CATWESNCSDWIKTF. In DNA form, the CDR3 reads TGTGCCACCTGGGAATCGAATTGTAGTGATTGGATCAAGACGTTT.

This chain uses TRGV5 with TRGJ1 or TRGJ2. CDR1 is VINAFY, CDR2 YDVSNSKD, per germline. V gave up 4 bases and J gave up 7 bases; unmatched junction bases: 10. The CDR3 consists of 13 residues. In nucleotides, the CDR3 is TGTGCCACCTGGGAGGACATCAGGTATAAGAAACTCTTT. Residues: CATWEDIRYKKLF.

This clone has more than one count but fewer than ten. Since a much larger clone is just one base distant, this may be a read error. The same CDR3 also results from other DNA sequences found in this sample. The chain employs TRGV9 and TRGJ1 or TRGJ2. Germline CDR1 reads GITISATS; CDR2 reads ISYDGTV (reference sequence). With V trimmed by 4 bases and J by 3 bases, 3 bases remained unmatched. CDR3 length equals 12 residues. This CDR3 is CALWDGYYKKLF. CDR3 in DNA: TGTGCCTTGTGGGACGGTTATTATAAGAAACTCTTT.

The chain joins TRGV5 to TRGJ1 or TRGJ2. The V gene end was trimmed by 4 bases and the J gene end by 12 bases; junction bases not matched to a gene: 3. Germline V gene sequence: CDR1 VINAFY, CDR2 YDVSNSKD. The CDR3 sequence is 9 residues long. This CDR3 is CATWERKLF. As DNA, the CDR3 is TGTGCCACCTGGGAAAGGAAACTCTTT.

This sequence joins TRGV9 and TRGJ1 or TRGJ2. The CDR3 runs to 15 residues. J lost 0 bases, V lost 1 base, and 6 bases had no gene match. Germline lookup yields CDR1 GITISATS and CDR2 ISYDGTV (reference sequence). The CDR3 here is CALWEVTQNYYKKLF. The DNA of the CDR3 is TGTGCCTTGTGGGAGGTAACCCAGAATTATTATAAGAAACTCTTT.

This chain links TRGV8 with TRGJ1 or TRGJ2. The CDR3 runs to 12 residues. V gave up 1 base and J gave up 12 bases; unmatched junction bases: 9. Germline-derived CDR1 and CDR2 are VENAVY and YDSYNSRV. CDR3: CATWDSTVRKLF. As DNA, the CDR3 is TGTGCCACCTGGGATAGCACGGTCAGGAAACTCTTT.

This clone was seen only a few times. The genes are TRGV9 and TRGJ1 or TRGJ2. Germline-derived CDR1 and CDR2 are GITISATS and ISYDGTV (reference sequence). The CDR3 is made up of 15 amino acids. Losses at the gene ends were 1 base for V and 2 bases for J; bases not matched to a gene: 8. DNA for the CDR3: TGTGCCTTGTGGGAGGTCCTCGGGTATTATTATAAGAAACTCTTT. Its translation is CALWEVLGYYYKKLF.

This clone is medium-sized in the sample. V and J are TRGV8 and TRGJP1. Germline V gene sequence: CDR1 VENAVY, CDR2 YDSYNSRV. V gave up 5 bases and J gave up 4 bases; unmatched junction bases: 1. This CDR3 is 12 amino acids long. The CDR3 DNA follows: TGTGCCACCTGGGGCACTGGTTGGTTCAAGATATTT. This sequence encodes CATWGTGWFKIF.